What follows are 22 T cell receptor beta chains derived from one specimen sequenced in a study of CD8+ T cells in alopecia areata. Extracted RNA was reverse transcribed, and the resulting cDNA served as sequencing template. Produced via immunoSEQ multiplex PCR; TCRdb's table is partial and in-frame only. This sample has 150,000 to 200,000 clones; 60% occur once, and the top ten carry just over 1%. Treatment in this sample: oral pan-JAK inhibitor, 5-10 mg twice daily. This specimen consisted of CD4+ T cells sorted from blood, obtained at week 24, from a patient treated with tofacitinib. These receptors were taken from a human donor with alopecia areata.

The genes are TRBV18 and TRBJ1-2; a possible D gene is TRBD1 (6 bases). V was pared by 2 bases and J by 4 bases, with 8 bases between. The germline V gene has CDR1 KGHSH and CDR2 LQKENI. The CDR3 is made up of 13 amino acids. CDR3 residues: CASSPKTGYGYTF. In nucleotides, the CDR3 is TGTGCCAGCTCACCAAAGACAGGCTATGGCTACACCTTC.

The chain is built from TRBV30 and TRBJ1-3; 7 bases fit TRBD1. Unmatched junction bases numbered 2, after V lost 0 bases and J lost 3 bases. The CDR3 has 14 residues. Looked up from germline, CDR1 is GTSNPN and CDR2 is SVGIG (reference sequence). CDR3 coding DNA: TGTGCCTGGAGTGTAGACAGGGTTGGAAACACCATATATTTT. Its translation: CAWSVDRVGNTIYF.

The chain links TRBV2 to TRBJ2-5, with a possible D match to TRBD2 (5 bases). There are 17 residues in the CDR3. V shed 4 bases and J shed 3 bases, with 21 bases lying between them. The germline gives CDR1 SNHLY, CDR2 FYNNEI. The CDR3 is CASSALTGLAAKETQYF. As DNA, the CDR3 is TGTGCCAGCAGTGCATTAACGGGGTTAGCAGCGAAAGAGACCCAGTACTTC. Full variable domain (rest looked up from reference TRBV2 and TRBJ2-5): EPEVTQTPSHQVTQMGQEVILRCVPISNHLYFYWYRQILGQKVEFLVSFYNNEISEKSEIFDDQFSVERPDGSNFTLKIRSTKLEDSAMYFCASSALTGLAAKETQYFGPGTRLLVL.

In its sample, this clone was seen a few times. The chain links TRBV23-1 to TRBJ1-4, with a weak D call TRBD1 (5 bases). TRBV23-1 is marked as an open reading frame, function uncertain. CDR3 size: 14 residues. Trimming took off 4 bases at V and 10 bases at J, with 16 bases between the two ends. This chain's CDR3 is CASSRRGRERKLFF. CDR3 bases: TGCGCCAGCAGTCGGCGAGGCAGGGAAAGAAAACTGTTTTTT.

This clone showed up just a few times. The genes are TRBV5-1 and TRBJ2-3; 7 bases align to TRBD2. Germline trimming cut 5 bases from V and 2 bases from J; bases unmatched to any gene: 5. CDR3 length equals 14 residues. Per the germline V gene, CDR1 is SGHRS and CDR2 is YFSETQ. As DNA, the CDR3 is TGCGCCAGCAGAACAGCGGGATTCACAGATACGCAGTATTTT. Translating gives CASRTAGFTDTQYF.

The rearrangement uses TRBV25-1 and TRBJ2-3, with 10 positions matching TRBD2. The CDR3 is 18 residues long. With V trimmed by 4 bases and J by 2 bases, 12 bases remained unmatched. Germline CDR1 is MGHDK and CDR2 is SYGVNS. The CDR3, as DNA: TGTGCCAGCAGTGCCTTACTGGGTAGCGGGGGGACCACAGATACGCAGTATTTT. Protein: CASSALLGSGGTTDTQYF. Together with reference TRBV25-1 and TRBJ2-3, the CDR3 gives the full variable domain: EADIYQTPRYLVIGTGKKITLECSQTMGHDKMYWYQQDPGMELHLIHYSYGVNSTEKGDLSSESTVSRIRTEHFPLTLESARPSHTSQYLCASSALLGSGGTTDTQYFGPGTRLTVL.

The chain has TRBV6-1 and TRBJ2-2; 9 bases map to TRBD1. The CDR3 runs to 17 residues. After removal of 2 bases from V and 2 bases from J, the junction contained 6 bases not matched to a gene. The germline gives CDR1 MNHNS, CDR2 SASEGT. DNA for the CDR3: TGTGCCAGCAGTGAACTTAGGGGACAGGGAAACACCGGGGAGCTGTTTTTT. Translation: CASSELRGQGNTGELFF.

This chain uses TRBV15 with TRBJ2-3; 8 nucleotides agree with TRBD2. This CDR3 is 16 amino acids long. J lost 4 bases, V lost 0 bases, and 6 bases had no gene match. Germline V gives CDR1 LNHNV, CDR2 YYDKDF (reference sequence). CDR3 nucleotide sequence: TGTGCCACCAGCAGAGATGTGGCGGGGGGCGCAGATACGCAGTATTTT. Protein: CATSRDVAGGADTQYF.

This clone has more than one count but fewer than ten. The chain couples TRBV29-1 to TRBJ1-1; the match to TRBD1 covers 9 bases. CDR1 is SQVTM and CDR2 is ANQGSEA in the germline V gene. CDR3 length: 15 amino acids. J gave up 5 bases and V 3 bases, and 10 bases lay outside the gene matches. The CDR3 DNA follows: TGCAGCGTTGATGGACAGGGGCAGGGGAAGACTGAAGCTTTCTTT. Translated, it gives CSVDGQGQGKTEAFF.

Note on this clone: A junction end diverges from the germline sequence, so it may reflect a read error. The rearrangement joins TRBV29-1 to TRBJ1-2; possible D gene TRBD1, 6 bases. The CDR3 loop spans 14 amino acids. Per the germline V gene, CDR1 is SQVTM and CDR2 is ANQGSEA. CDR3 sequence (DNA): TGCCGCGTTGAAGGGGGAGAAAACTCTTATGGCTACACCTTC. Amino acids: CRVEGGENSYGYTF.

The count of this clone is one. CDR3 nucleotide sequence: TGTGCCACCAGCAGAGAAGGGAGCGGTTCCTATGGCTACACCTTC. Encoded protein: CATSREGSGSYGYTF. V gene TRBV15 combines with J gene TRBJ1-2, with unresolved D. The CDR3 runs 15 residues. Germline V CDR1 and CDR2: LNHNV, YYDKDF (reference sequence). V lost 0 bases and J 4 bases, leaving 12 bases between the germline ends. Full variable domain (missing parts from reference TRBV15 and TRBJ1-2): DAMVIQNPRYQVTQFGKPVTLSCSQTLNHNVMYWYQQKSSQAPKLLFHYYDKDFNNEADTPDNFQSRRPNTSFCFLDIRSPGLGDTAMYLCATSREGSGSYGYTFGSGTRLTVV.

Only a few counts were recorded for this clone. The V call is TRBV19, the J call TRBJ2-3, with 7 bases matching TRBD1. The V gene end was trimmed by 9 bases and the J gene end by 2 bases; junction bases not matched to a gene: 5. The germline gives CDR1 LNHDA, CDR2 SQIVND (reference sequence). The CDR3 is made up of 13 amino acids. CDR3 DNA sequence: TGTGCCAGCTCAGGACAGGTCACAGATACGCAGTATTTT. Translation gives CASSGQVTDTQYF.

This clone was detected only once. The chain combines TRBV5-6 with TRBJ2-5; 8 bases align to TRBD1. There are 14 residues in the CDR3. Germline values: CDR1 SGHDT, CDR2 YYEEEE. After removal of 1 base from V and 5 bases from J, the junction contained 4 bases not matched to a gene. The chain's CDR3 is CASSLMTGDETQYF. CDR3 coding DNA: TGTGCCAGCAGCTTGATGACAGGGGACGAGACCCAGTACTTC.

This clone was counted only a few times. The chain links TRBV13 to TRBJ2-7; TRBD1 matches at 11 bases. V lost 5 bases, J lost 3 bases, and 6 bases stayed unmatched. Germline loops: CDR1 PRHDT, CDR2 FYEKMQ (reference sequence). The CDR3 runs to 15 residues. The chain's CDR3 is CASSRSGTGGYEQYF. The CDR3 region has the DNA TGTGCCAGCAGCCGTTCCGGGACAGGGGGCTACGAGCAGTACTTC. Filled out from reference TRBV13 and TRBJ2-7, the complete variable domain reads AAGVIQSPRHLIKEKRETATLKCYPIPRHDTVYWYQQGPGQDPQFLISFYEKMQSDKGSIPDRFSAQQFSDYHSELNMSSLELGDSALYFCASSRSGTGGYEQYFGPGTRLTVT.

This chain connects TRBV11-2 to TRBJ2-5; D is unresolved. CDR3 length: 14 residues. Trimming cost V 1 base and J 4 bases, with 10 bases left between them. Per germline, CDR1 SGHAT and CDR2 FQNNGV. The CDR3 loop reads CASSLGYQGETQYF. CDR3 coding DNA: TGTGCCAGCAGCTTAGGATATCAAGGAGAGACCCAGTACTTC.

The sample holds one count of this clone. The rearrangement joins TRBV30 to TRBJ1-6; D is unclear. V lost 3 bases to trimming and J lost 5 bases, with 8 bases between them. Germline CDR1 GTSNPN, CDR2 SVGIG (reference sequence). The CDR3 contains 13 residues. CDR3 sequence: CAWRQRDNSPLHF. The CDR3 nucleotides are TGTGCCTGGAGGCAGCGCGATAATTCACCCCTCCACTTT.

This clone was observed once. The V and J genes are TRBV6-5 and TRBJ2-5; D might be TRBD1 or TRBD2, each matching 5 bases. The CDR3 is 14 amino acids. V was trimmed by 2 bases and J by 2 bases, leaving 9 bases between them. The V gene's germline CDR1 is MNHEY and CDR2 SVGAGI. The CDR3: CASSYVGPQETQYF. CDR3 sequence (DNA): TGTGCCAGCAGTTACGTGGGACCTCAAGAGACCCAGTACTTC.

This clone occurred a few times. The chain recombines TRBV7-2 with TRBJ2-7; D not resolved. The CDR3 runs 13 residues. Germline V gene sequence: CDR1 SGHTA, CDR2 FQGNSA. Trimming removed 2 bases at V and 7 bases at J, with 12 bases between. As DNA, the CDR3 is TGTGCCAGCAGCTTAAGTGCCACCATTGAGCAGTACTTC. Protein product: CASSLSATIEQYF.

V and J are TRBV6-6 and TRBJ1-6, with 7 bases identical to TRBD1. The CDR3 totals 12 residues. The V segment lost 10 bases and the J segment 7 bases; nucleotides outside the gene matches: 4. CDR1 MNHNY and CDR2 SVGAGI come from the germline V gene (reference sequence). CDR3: CATTGVNSPLHF. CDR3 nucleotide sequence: TGTGCCACTACAGGGGTGAATTCACCCCTCCACTTT.

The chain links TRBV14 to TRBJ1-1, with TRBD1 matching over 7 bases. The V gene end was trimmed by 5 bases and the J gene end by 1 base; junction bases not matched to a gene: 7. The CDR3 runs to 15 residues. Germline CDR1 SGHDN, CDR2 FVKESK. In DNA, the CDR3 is TGTGCCAGCAGCACCGAGACAGGGACGAACACTGAAGCTTTCTTT. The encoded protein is CASSTETGTNTEAFF.

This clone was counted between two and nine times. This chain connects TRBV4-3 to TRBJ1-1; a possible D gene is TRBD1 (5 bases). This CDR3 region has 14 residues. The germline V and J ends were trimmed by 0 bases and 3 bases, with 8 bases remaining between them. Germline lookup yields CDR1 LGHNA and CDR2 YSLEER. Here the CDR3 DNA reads TGCGCCAGCAGCCAAGAGGGGCGAGACACTGAAGCTTTCTTT. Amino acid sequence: CASSQEGRDTEAFF.

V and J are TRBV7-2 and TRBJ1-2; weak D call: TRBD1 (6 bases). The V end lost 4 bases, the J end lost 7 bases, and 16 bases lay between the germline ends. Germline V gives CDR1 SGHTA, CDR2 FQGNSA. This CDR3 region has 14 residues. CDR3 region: CASSSGAGKGGYTF. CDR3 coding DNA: TGTGCCAGCAGCTCGGGGGCAGGGAAAGGTGGCTACACCTTC.